This is a list of T cell receptor beta chains from one sample in a study of Tregs in tolerant kidney transplant recipients. Profiled with immunoSEQ multiplex PCR; TCRdb holds only in-frame clones, not every one. The data contain 100,000 or so clones, 80% to 95% of them singletons. The sample was CD4+ T cells from blood (PBMCs), taken 12 months after the transplant. All receptors derive from a human patient who received a combined kidney and bone marrow transplant. The T cells may partly be graft donor cells. Both conserved end residues are part of each CDR3. D genes are given only for firm matches. Clone size is shown for a subset of rows, as once, few, many or a class of expanded clone.

v_call,clone_size,j_call,d_call,cdr3_length,cdr3_nt,cdr3_aa
TRBV14,few,TRBJ1-3,TRBD1,14,TGTGCCAGCAGTCGCAGGGGGCTTGGAAACACCATATATTTT,CASSRRGLGNTIYF
TRBV4-1,.,TRBJ2-3,TRBD2,20,TGCGCCAGCAGCTCTCCGGGACTAGCGGGGGGCTACTCGGGGACAGATACGCAGTATTTT,CASSSPGLAGGYSGTDTQYF
TRBV7-3,.,TRBJ2-3,.,13,TGTGCCAGCAGTTGGGACTCCCGGGGTACGCAGTATTTT,CASSWDSRGTQYF
TRBV7-9,.,TRBJ2-7,.,12,TGTGCCAGCAGCCCGCCCCGGTACGAGCAGTACTTC,CASSPPRYEQYF
TRBV30,.,TRBJ2-5,TRBD1,14,TGTGCCTGGAGTGTAACAGGGGGTCGGGAGACCCAGTACTTC,CAWSVTGGRETQYF
TRBV28,.,TRBJ2-7,.,14,TGTGCCAGCAGTTTAGGATATCGGGACACCGCCCCGTACTTC,CASSLGYRDTAPYF
TRBV6-5,.,TRBJ2-7,.,12,TGTGCCAGCAGAAGAGGGTGGTACGAGCAGTACTTC,CASRRGWYEQYF
TRBV27,once,TRBJ2-7,TRBD2,15,TGTGCCAGCAGTTTGGGGGCTAGCGGGAGGGGCGAGCAGTACTTC,CASSLGASGRGEQYF
TRBV11-3,.,TRBJ2-2,TRBD1,17,TGTGCCAGCAGCTTAGCCCGGCCAGGGGGGAACACCGGGGAGCTGTTTTTT,CASSLARPGGNTGELFF
TRBV19,.,TRBJ2-1,.,17,TGTGCCAGTAGTAAAATCCGGGGGACAGTATCCTACAATGAGCAGTTCTTC,CASSKIRGTVSYNEQFF
TRBV27,.,TRBJ1-2,.,13,TGTGCCAGCAGTTTTTTGGGGGCCTATGGCTACACCTTC,CASSFLGAYGYTF
TRBV18,.,TRBJ2-3,TRBD1,16,TGTGCCAGCTCACCACCTAATAGGGGGCGCAAAGATACGCAGTATTTT,CASSPPNRGRKDTQYF
TRBV10-3,.,TRBJ2-5,TRBD1,13,TGTGCCGCCAACAGGGGTCTGGAGGAGACCCAGTACTTC,CAANRGLEETQYF
TRBV5-8,once,TRBJ2-7,TRBD1,13,TGTGCCAGCAGCCAGGACAGGGGGCGAGAGCAGTACTTC,CASSQDRGREQYF
TRBV11-3,.,TRBJ2-3,TRBD2,16,TGTGCCAGCAGCCCGGGGACTAGCGGATTCACAGATACGCAGTATTTT,CASSPGTSGFTDTQYF
TRBV4-3,.,TRBJ2-7,TRBD1,17,TGCGCCAGCAGCCAATCCCGGGGACAGACGAGCTCCTACGAGCAGTACTTC,CASSQSRGQTSSYEQYF
TRBV6-1,few,TRBJ1-3,.,14,TGTGCCAGCAGTGACAAGAGCTCTGGAAACACCATATATTTT,CASSDKSSGNTIYF
TRBV2,.,TRBJ2-5,.,11,TGTGCCACTCAGGGAAGGGAGACCCAGTACTTC,CATQGRETQYF
TRBV9,.,TRBJ2-7,TRBD2,19,TGTGCCAGCAGCGTAGATTCCGGGACTAGCGGGACCCCTCCTTACGAGCAGTACTTC,CASSVDSGTSGTPPYEQYF
TRBV11-2,.,TRBJ2-4,.,13,TGTGCCAGCAGCTTAGGCCCAGGGAAAAATCAGTACTTC,CASSLGPGKNQYF
TRBV6-5,.,TRBJ1-4,TRBD1,15,TGTGCCAGCAGTTACTCGTTGGGGACAGGAGAAAAACTGTTTTTT,CASSYSLGTGEKLFF
TRBV5-1,.,TRBJ2-2,TRBD1,17,TGCGCCAGCAGCCGGGGACAGGGGGCGCGATGGACCGGGGAGCTGTTTTTT,CASSRGQGARWTGELFF
TRBV4-2,.,TRBJ1-2,.,15,TGTGCCAGCAGCCAAGACGGGACTTCTAACTATGGCTACACCTTC,CASSQDGTSNYGYTF
TRBV7-8,.,TRBJ2-7,.,13,TGTGCCAGCAGCAATAAACTCGGGTACGAGCAGTACTTC,CASSNKLGYEQYF
TRBV5-1,.,TRBJ1-6,.,15,TGCGCCAGCAGCTTGGGTCAGGGCTATAATTCCCCCCTCCACTTT,CASSLGQGYNSPLHF
TRBV4-1,.,TRBJ1-2,.,13,TGCGCCAGCACCCTAACAGGTAGCTATGGCTACACCTTC,CASTLTGSYGYTF
TRBV15,.,TRBJ1-2,.,15,TGTGCCACCAGCAGAGATAGTAGGGGAGGCTATGGCTACACCTTC,CATSRDSRGGYGYTF
TRBV6-1,.,TRBJ1-4,.,14,TGTGCCAGCGGATCCACACGGGGGGATGAAAAACTGTTTTTT,CASGSTRGDEKLFF
TRBV7-8,.,TRBJ1-4,TRBD1,16,TGTGCCAGCAGCGTCCAGGGGGTTGCAACTAATGAAAAACTGTTTTTT,CASSVQGVATNEKLFF
TRBV30,.,TRBJ1-6,TRBD1,16,TGTGCCTGGAGTGTACCGGGACAGGGGTATAATTCCCCCCTCCACTTT,CAWSVPGQGYNSPLHF
TRBV27,.,TRBJ2-3,TRBD2,18,TGTGCCAGCAGTTTAGTAGGGACTAGCGGGAGGGCCCGGGATACGCAGTATTTT,CASSLVGTSGRARDTQYF
TRBV29-1,.,TRBJ2-5,.,11,TGCAGCGCCGGAGGGGTAGGGACCCAGTACTTC,CSAGGVGTQYF
TRBV29-1,once,TRBJ2-3,TRBD2,15,TGCAGCTCAATTCGGACTAGCGGGTACACAGATACGCAGTATTTT,CSSIRTSGYTDTQYF
TRBV4-3,.,TRBJ2-7,TRBD1,15,TGCGCCAGCAGCCAAGGGTCCCACAGGGGCTACGAGCAGTACTTC,CASSQGSHRGYEQYF
TRBV30,.,TRBJ1-5,TRBD1,14,TGTGCCTGGAGTGTAAGACAGGGTGATCAGCCCCAGCATTTT,CAWSVRQGDQPQHF
TRBV10-3,.,TRBJ2-7,.,15,TGTGCCATCAGTGAGTCGCCACTCCAGGGGTACGAGCAGTACTTC,CAISESPLQGYEQYF
TRBV11-3,.,TRBJ2-3,.,12,TGTGCCAGCAGCTCTTGGAGAGATACGCAGTATTTT,CASSSWRDTQYF
TRBV19,.,TRBJ1-5,.,16,TGTGCCAGTAGTATAGTTGGAGATATTAGCAATCAGCCCCAGCATTTT,CASSIVGDISNQPQHF
TRBV5-4,.,TRBJ1-2,.,15,TGTGCCAGCAGCTCGGTGGTTGGGGGGGCCGAAGGCTACACCTTC,CASSSVVGGAEGYTF
TRBV5-1,once,TRBJ2-6,.,16,TGCGCCAGCAGCTTGGCACCGGGGTCTGGGGCCAACGTCCTGACTTTC,CASSLAPGSGANVLTF
TRBV29-1,.,TRBJ1-5,.,13,TGCAGCGTTAGGGGTGTGGGCAATCAGCCCCAGCATTTT,CSVRGVGNQPQHF
TRBV4-2,.,TRBJ2-1,TRBD2,16,TGTGCCAGCAGCCAGGGGTTGGGGGGGGGTTACAATGAGCAGTTCTTC,CASSQGLGGGYNEQFF
TRBV14,.,TRBJ2-3,.,15,TGTGCCAGCAGCCAAGGAGGAAGGATCACAGATACGCAGTATTTT,CASSQGGRITDTQYF
TRBV9,.,TRBJ1-2,.,16,TGTGCCAGCAGAGTCTTGGGGGCCCGTACTAACTATGGCTACACCTTC,CASRVLGARTNYGYTF
TRBV4-2,.,TRBJ1-4,.,17,TGTGCCAGCAGCCAAGTGGGACGTTGGGGGAGGAATGAAAAACTGTTTTTT,CASSQVGRWGRNEKLFF